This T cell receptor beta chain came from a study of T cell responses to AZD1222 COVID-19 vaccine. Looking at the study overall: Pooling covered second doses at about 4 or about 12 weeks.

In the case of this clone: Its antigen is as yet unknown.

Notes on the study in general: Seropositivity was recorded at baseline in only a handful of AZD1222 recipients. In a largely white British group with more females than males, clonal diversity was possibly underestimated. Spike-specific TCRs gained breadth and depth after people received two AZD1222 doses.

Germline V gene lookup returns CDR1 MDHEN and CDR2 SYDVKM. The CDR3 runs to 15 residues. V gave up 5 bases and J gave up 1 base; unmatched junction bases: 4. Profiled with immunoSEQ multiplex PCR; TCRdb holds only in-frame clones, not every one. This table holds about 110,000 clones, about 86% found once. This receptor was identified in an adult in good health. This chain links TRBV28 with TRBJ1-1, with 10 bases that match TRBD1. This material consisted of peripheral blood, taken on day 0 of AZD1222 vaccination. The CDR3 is CASSLRDRGNTEAFF. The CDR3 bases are TGTGCCAGCAGTCTACGGGACAGGGGGAACACTGAAGCTTTCTTT.